These T cell receptor beta chains were read from a single sample in a study of blood T cell repertoires in COVID-19. The protocol was immunoSEQ multiplex PCR, while the TCRdb copy is restricted to in-frame clones and leaves out a portion. The profile shows approximately 220,000 clones, 80% to 90% of them singletons. Sequenced sample: peripheral blood. These receptors were taken from a man aged 60-69 years who had recovered from COVID-19. The CDR3 runs from the conserved cysteine through the conserved F or W. The order of the fields is clone size, V gene, J gene, D gene, CDR3 DNA, CDR3 protein. The D gene is left open where the match is weak. Clone size is stated in some rows and not others, as once, few, many or a class when expanded.

once	TRBV5-6	TRBJ1-5	NA	TGTGCCAGCAGCTTGGGTCGCAGTAGCAATCAGCCCCAGCATTTT	CASSLGRSSNQPQHF
NA	TRBV6-1	TRBJ2-6	NA	TGTGCCAGCAGTGTCCGTCACAGTTCCGTCGGAGCCAACGTCCTGACTTTC	CASSVRHSSVGANVLTF
NA	TRBV11-2	TRBJ2-7	NA	TGTGCCAGCCGGGGGCGGGGGTCCTCTGGCGAGCAGTACTTC	CASRGRGSSGEQYF
once	TRBV9	TRBJ2-5	TRBD1	TGTGCCAGCAGCGCGAACGGACAGGAAGAGACCCAGTACTTC	CASSANGQEETQYF
NA	TRBV20-1	TRBJ1-5	NA	TGCAGGCCGGGTCAGCCCCAGCATTTT	CRPGQPQHF
NA	TRBV11-2	TRBJ2-2	NA	TGTGCCAGCAGCTTAGCGGGGGAGAACACCGGGGAGCTGTTTTTT	CASSLAGENTGELFF
NA	TRBV7-2	TRBJ2-3	NA	TGTGCCAGCAGCTCCAAGCTTCAGGGGAGCACAGATACGCAGTATTTT	CASSSKLQGSTDTQYF
NA	TRBV10-3	TRBJ2-5	TRBD1	TGTGCCATCAGTGAGCCACGGACAGGGCGGGAAGAGACCCAGTACTTC	CAISEPRTGREETQYF
NA	TRBV7-9	TRBJ1-2	NA	TGTGCCAGCAGCGTAACCCGGGGGGGGCGAGGCTACACCTTC	CASSVTRGGRGYTF
NA	TRBV27	TRBJ2-7	TRBD1	TGTGCCAGCAGTTTACGGGGCCGCGGGACAGGGGTCTCCTACGAGCAGTACTTC	CASSLRGRGTGVSYEQYF
NA	TRBV6-5	TRBJ1-1	TRBD1	TGTGCCAGCAGAGGGGGACAGATAATGAACACTGAAGCTTTCTTT	CASRGGQIMNTEAFF
NA	TRBV6-2/TRBV6-3	TRBJ2-2	TRBD2	TGTGCCAGCAGTAGAAGAGCGGGGGGACTGAACACCGGGGAGCTGTTTTTT	CASSRRAGGLNTGELFF
NA	TRBV2	TRBJ2-5	NA	TGTGCCAGCACTTACGTACCCGGAGAGGTGCAAGAGACCCAGTACTTC	CASTYVPGEVQETQYF
NA	TRBV7-8	TRBJ1-5	NA	TGTGCCAGCAGCTTACGGCTGGCAGGGGGCAATCAGCCCCAGCATTTT	CASSLRLAGGNQPQHF
NA	TRBV9	TRBJ1-1	TRBD1	TGTGCCAGCAGCGTAGGATTCCGGGACAGGACTGAAGCTTTCTTT	CASSVGFRDRTEAFF
NA	TRBV30	TRBJ1-2	TRBD1	TGTGCCTGGAGTTCCACAGGGGACAGTGGCTACACCTTC	CAWSSTGDSGYTF
NA	TRBV7-7	TRBJ2-5	NA	TGTGCCAGCAGTTACAGGGGGGGGCTCCGAGAGACCCAGTACTTC	CASSYRGGLRETQYF
NA	TRBV28	TRBJ2-1	TRBD2	TGTGCCAGCAGCCCAAACCCTGGCCCGCAAAAAACGCCGGGACTAGGAGGGAACAATGAGCAGTTCTTC	CASSPNPGPQKTPGLGGNNEQFF
NA	TRBV19	TRBJ1-2	NA	TGTGCCAGTAGTATAGACGGAGGTTATGCTAACTATGGCTACACCTTC	CASSIDGGYANYGYTF
NA	TRBV6-6	TRBJ1-6	TRBD1	TGTGCCAGCAGTCCGGACAGGGCAAAAAATTCACCCCTCCACTTT	CASSPDRAKNSPLHF
NA	TRBV5-6	TRBJ2-7	TRBD1	TGTGCCAGCAGCAAAAGACAGGGTACAGGCCCCTACGAGCAGTACTTC	CASSKRQGTGPYEQYF
NA	TRBV7-9	TRBJ1-5	NA	TGTGCCAGCAGCTGGACGGGGGACCAGCCCCAGCATTTT	CASSWTGDQPQHF
NA	TRBV19	TRBJ2-5	NA	TGTGCCAGTATATGGGGGGAGTTAGGCCTGTACCAAGAGACCCAGTACTTC	CASIWGELGLYQETQYF
NA	TRBV5-4	TRBJ1-3	NA	TGTGCCAGCAGCTTGAACGCAGGAGGAAACACCATATATTTT	CASSLNAGGNTIYF
NA	TRBV18	TRBJ1-1	TRBD1	TGTGCCAGCTCACTACAGGGGGCTGGTGTAGGCACTGAAGCTTTCTTT	CASSLQGAGVGTEAFF
NA	TRBV11-2	TRBJ1-2	NA	TGTGCCAGCAGCTTAGTGGAGGACGCGCTCTATGGCTACACCTTC	CASSLVEDALYGYTF
NA	TRBV3-1/TRBV3-2	TRBJ1-3	NA	TGTGCCAGCGGGGGGGTTGGAAACACCATATATTTT	CASGGVGNTIYF
NA	TRBV2	TRBJ1-1	NA	TGTGCCAGCACCCTGGGCGGGGTTGGGCCTGAAGCTTTCTTT	CASTLGGVGPEAFF
NA	TRBV7-6	TRBJ1-2	NA	TGTGCCAGCAGCTTAGCGGCAGGGGAAATTAACTATGGCTACACCTTC	CASSLAAGEINYGYTF
NA	TRBV25-1	TRBJ2-4	NA	TGTGCCAGCAGTGAAGGAAGGGGAGCCAAAAACATTCAGTACTTC	CASSEGRGAKNIQYF
NA	TRBV7-6	TRBJ1-5	NA	TGTGCCAGCAGCTTAGGACAGCCCGGAAAACGGCCCCAGCATTTT	CASSLGQPGKRPQHF
NA	TRBV28	TRBJ2-1	NA	TGTGCCAGCACCTCGTTGGGGGACAACAACAATGAGCAGTTCTTC	CASTSLGDNNNEQFF
NA	TRBV10-3	TRBJ1-2	TRBD1	TGTGCCATCAGTGGTTACGGACAGGGAGACTATGGCTACACCTTC	CAISGYGQGDYGYTF
NA	TRBV3-1/TRBV3-2	TRBJ2-5	NA	TGTGCCAGCAGCCCTCGGGGTCAAGAGACCCAGTACTTC	CASSPRGQETQYF
NA	TRBV28	TRBJ2-7	TRBD1	TGTGCCAGCGGTGTGACAGGGGCTCCCTACGAGCAGTACTTC	CASGVTGAPYEQYF
NA	TRBV6-2/TRBV6-3	TRBJ1-1	NA	TGTGCCAGCAGTTACGTTCGGGGGGGGCCGGACACTGAAGCTTTCTTT	CASSYVRGGPDTEAFF
NA	TRBV5-1	TRBJ2-7	TRBD1	TGCGCCAGCAGCTGGGACAGGGGGCTTTACGAGCAGTACTTC	CASSWDRGLYEQYF
NA	TRBV5-1	TRBJ2-3	TRBD2	TGCGCCAGTAGCGGGAGTTCAGATACGCAGTATTTT	CASSGSSDTQYF
NA	TRBV28	TRBJ2-7	TRBD1	TGTGCCAGCAGTTTTGTACCGGGACAGGCAAGCTCCTACGAGCAGTACTTC	CASSFVPGQASSYEQYF
NA	TRBV5-4	TRBJ1-3	NA	TGTGCCAGCAGCTTAAAACAGCTCTCTGGAAACACCATATATTTT	CASSLKQLSGNTIYF
NA	TRBV6-1	TRBJ1-5	NA	TGTGCCAGCAGTGAACAGCGGGGTCAGCCCCAGCATTTT	CASSEQRGQPQHF
NA	TRBV27	TRBJ2-1	NA	TGTGCCAGCAGTTCCCACAGGGTCGGGGAGCAGTTCTTC	CASSSHRVGEQFF